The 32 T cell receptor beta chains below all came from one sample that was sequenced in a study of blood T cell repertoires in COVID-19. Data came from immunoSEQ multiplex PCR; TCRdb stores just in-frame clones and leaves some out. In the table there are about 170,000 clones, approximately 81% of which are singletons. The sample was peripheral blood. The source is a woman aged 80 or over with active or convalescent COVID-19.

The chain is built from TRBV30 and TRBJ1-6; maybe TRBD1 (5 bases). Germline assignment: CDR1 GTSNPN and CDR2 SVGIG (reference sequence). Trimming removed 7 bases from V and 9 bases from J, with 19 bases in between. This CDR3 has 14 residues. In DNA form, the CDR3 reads TGTGCCTCGGGACTCACAGGAGTCCCTTCACCCCTCCACTTT. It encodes CASGLTGVPSPLHF. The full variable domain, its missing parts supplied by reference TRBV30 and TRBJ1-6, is SQTIHQWPATLVQPVGSPLSLECTVEGTSNPNLYWYRQAAGRGLQLLFYSVGIGQISSEVPQNLSASRPQDRQFILSSKKLLLSDSGFYLCASGLTGVPSPLHFGNGTRLTVT.

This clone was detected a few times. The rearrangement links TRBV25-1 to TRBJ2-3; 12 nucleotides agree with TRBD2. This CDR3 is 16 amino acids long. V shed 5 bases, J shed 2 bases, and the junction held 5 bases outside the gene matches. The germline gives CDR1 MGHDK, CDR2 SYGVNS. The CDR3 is CASSSRLAGATDTQYF. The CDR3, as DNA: TGTGCCAGCAGTTCAAGACTAGCGGGAGCCACAGATACGCAGTATTTT.

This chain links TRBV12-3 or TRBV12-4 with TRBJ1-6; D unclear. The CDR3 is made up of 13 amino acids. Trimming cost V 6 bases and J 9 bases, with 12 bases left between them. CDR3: CASSPGISSPLHF. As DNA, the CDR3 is TGTGCCAGCAGCCCGGGAATTAGTTCACCCCTCCACTTT.

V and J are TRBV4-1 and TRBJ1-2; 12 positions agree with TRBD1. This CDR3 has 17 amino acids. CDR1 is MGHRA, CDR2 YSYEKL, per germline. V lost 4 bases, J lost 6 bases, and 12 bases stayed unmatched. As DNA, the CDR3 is TGCGCCAGCAGCCGCCTACCTCGGGGACAGGGGGCTCATGGCTACACCTTC. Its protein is CASSRLPRGQGAHGYTF.

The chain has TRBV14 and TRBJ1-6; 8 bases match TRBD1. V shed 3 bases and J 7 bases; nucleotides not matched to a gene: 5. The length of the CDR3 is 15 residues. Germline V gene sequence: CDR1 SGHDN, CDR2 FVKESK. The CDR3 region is CASSHGQGSNSPLHF. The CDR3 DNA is TGTGCCAGCAGCCACGGACAGGGAAGCAATTCACCCCTCCACTTT.

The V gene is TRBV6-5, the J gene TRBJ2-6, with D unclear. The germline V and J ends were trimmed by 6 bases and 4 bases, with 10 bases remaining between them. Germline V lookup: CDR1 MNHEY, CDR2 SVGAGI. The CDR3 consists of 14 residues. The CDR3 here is CASRAVIGANVLTF. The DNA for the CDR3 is TGTGCCAGCAGGGCGGTGATCGGGGCCAACGTCCTGACTTTC.

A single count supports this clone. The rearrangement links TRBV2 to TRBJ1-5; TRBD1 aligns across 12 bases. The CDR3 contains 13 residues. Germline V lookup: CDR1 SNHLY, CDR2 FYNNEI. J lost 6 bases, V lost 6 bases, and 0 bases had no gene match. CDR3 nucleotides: TGTGCCAGCAGGGGACAGGGGGCTCAGCCCCAGCATTTT. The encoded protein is CASRGQGAQPQHF.

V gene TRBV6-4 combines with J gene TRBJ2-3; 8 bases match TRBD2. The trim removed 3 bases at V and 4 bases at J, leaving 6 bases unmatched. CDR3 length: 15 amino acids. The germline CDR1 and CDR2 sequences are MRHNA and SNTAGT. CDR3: CASSDWSGSPDTQYF. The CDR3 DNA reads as TGTGCCAGCAGTGATTGGAGCGGGAGTCCAGATACGCAGTATTTT.

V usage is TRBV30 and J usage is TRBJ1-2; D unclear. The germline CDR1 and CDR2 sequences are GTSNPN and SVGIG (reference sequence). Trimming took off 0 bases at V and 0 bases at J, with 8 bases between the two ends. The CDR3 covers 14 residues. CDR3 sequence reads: CAWSVSQANYGYTF. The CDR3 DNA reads TGTGCCTGGAGTGTAAGCCAAGCTAACTATGGCTACACCTTC.

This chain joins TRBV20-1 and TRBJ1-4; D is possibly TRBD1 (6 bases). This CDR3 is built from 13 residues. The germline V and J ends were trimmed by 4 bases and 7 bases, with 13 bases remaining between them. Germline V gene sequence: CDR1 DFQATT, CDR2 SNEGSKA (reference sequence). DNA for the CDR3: TGCAGTGCTAATGAGGGGGGTGTTGAAAAACTGTTTTTT. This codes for CSANEGGVEKLFF.

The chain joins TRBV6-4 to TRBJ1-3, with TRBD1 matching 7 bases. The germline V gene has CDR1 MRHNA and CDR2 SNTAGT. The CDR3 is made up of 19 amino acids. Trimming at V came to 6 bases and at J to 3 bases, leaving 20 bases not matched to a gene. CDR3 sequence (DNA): TGTGCCAGCAGCGGAGATCAAGACGCTGACAGGGCCTATGGAAACACCATATATTTT. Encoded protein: CASSGDQDADRAYGNTIYF.

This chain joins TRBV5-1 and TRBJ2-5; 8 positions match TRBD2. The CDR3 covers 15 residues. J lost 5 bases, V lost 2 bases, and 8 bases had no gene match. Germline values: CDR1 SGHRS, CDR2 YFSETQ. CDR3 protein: CASSFLAGEVETQYF. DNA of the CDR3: TGCGCCAGCAGCTTCCTAGCGGGTGAGGTGGAGACCCAGTACTTC.

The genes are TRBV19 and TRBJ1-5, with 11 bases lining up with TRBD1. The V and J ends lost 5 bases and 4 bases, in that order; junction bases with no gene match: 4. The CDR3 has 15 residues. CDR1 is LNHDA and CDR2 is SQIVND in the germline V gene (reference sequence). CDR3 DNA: TGTGCCAGTAGTCTGGGACAGGGGGTGAATCAGCCCCAGCATTTT. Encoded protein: CASSLGQGVNQPQHF.

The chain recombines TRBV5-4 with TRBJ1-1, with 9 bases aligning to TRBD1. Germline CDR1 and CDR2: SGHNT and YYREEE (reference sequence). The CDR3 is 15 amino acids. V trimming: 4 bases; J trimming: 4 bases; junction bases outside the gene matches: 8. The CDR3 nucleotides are TGTGCCAGCAGCGTACCCACAGGGGGCGTCACTGAAGCTTTCTTT. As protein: CASSVPTGGVTEAFF.

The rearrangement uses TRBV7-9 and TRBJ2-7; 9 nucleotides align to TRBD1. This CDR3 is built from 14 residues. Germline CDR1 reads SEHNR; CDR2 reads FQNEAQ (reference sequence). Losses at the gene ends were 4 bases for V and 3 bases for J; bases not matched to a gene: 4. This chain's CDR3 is CASSSWDRDYEQYF. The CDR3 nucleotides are TGTGCCAGCAGCTCATGGGACAGGGACTACGAGCAGTACTTC.

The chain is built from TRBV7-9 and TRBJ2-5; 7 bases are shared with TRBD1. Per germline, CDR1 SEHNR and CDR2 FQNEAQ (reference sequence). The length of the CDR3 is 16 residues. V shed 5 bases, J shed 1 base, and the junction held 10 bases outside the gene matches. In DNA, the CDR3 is TGTGCCAGCAGCCCCGGACAGGACTCATTCCAAGAGACCCAGTACTTC. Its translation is CASSPGQDSFQETQYF.

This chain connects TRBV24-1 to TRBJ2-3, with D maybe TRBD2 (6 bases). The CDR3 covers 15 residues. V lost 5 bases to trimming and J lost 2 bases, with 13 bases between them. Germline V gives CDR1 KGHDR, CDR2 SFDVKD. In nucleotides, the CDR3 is TGTGCCACCAGTGGGGACTCCACTTCCACAGATACGCAGTATTTT. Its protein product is CATSGDSTSTDTQYF.

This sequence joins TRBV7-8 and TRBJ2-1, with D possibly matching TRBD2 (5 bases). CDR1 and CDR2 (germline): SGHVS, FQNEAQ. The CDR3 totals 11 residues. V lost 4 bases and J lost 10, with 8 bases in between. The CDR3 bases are TGTGCCAGCAGCTCTGGACTGGAGCAGTTCTTC. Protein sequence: CASSSGLEQFF. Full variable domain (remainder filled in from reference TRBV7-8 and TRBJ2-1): GAGVSQSPRYKVAKRGQDVALRCDPISGHVSLFWYQQALGQGPEFLTYFQNEAQLDKSGLPSDRFFAERPEGSVSTLKIQRTQQEDSAVYLCASSSGLEQFFGPGTRLTVL.

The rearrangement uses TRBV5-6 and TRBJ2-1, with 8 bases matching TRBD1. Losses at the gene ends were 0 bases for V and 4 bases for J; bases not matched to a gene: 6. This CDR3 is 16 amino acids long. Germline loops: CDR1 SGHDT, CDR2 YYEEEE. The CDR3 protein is CASSLVGDRRYNEQFF. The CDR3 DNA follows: TGTGCCAGCAGCTTGGTGGGGGACAGGCGATACAATGAGCAGTTCTTC.

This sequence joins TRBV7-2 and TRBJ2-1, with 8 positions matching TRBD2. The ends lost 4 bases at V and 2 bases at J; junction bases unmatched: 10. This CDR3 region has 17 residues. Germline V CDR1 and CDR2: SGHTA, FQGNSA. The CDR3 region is CASSSYRTSRAYNEQFF. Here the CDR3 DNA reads TGTGCCAGCAGCTCCTATCGGACTAGCAGAGCCTACAATGAGCAGTTCTTC.

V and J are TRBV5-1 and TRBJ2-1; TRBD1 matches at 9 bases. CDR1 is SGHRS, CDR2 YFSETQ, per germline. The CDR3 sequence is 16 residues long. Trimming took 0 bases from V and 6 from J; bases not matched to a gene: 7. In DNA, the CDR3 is TGCGCCAGCAGCTTGGCCACAGGGGGCCTAAGCAATGAGCAGTTCTTC. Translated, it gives CASSLATGGLSNEQFF.

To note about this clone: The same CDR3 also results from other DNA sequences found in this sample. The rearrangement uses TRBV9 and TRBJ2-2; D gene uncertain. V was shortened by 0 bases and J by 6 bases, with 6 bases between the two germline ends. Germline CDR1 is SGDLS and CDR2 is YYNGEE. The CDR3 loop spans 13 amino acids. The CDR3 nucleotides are TGTGCCAGCAGCGTAGCAGGCCCCGGGGAGCTGTTTTTT. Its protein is CASSVAGPGELFF.

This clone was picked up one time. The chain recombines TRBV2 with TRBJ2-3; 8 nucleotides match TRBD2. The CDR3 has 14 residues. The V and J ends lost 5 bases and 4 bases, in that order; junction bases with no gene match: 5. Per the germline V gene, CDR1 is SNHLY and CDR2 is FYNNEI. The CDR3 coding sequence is TGTGCCAGCAGTCGGGGGGGTGGCGCAGATACGCAGTATTTT. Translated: CASSRGGGADTQYF.

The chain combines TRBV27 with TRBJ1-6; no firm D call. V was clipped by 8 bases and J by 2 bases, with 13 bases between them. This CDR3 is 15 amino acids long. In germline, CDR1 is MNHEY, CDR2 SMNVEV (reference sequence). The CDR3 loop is CASLSGNPYNSPLHF. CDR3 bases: TGTGCCAGCCTCTCGGGGAACCCCTATAATTCACCCCTCCACTTT.

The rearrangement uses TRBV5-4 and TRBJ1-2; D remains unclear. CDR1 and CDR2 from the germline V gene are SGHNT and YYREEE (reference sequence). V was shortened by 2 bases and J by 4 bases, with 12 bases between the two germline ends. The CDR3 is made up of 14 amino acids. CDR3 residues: CASSFREPPYGYTF. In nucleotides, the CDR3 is TGTGCCAGCAGCTTCCGGGAACCCCCCTATGGCTACACCTTC.

DNA for the CDR3: TGTGCCAGCAGTTTGACAGGGGGTGGTGAAAAACTGTTTTTT. Protein product: CASSLTGGGEKLFF. The chain uses TRBV28 and TRBJ1-4; 9 bases agree with TRBD1. Germline V gene sequence: CDR1 MDHEN, CDR2 SYDVKM. Trimming cost V 3 bases and J 7 bases; bases outside gene matches: 3. The CDR3 sequence is 14 residues long.

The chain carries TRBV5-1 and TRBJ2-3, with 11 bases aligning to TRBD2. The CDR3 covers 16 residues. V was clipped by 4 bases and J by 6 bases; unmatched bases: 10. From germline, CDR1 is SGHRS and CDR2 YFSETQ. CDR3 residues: CASSPATGLAGDTQYF. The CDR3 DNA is TGCGCCAGCAGCCCGGCGACAGGACTAGCGGGTGATACGCAGTATTTT.

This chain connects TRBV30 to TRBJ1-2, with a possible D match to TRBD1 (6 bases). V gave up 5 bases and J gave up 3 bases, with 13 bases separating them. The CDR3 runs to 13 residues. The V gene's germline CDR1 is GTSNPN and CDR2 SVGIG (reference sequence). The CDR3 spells CAWRPGQYYGYTF. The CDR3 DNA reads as TGTGCCTGGCGCCCAGGACAGTACTATGGCTACACCTTC. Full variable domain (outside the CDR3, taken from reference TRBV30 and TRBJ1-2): SQTIHQWPATLVQPVGSPLSLECTVEGTSNPNLYWYRQAAGRGLQLLFYSVGIGQISSEVPQNLSASRPQDRQFILSSKKLLLSDSGFYLCAWRPGQYYGYTFGSGTRLTVV.

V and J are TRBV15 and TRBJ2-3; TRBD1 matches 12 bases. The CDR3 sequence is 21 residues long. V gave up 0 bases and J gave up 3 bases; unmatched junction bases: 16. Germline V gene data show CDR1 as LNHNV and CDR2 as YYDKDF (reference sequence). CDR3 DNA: TGTGCCACCAGCAGAGATATACAAACGGTTGGGACAGGGGGCGGAACAGATACGCAGTATTTT. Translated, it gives CATSRDIQTVGTGGGTDTQYF.

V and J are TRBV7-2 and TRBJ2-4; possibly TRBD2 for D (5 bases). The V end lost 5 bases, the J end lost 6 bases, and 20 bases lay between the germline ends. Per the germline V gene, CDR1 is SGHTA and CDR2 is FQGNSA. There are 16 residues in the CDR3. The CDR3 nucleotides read TGTGCCAGCAGCACCGAAGGTGGGAGTGGCGGAAACATTCAGTACTTC. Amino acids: CASSTEGGSGGNIQYF.

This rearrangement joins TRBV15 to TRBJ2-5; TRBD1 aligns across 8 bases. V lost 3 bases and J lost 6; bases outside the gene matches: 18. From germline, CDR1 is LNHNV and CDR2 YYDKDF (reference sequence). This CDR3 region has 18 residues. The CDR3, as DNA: TGTGCCACCAGCAGTTCCGTCCTCAACAGGGGGTTCTGGAAGACCCAGTACTTC. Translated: CATSSSVLNRGFWKTQYF.

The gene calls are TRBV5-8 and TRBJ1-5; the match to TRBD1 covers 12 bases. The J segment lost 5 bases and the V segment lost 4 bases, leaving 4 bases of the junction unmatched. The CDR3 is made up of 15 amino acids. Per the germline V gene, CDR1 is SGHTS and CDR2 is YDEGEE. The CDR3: CASSPGTGGDQPQHF. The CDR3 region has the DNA TGTGCCAGCAGCCCCGGGACAGGGGGCGATCAGCCCCAGCATTTT.